This record covers a single T cell receptor beta chain. What it recognizes is unknown. TCRdb ran MiXCR on the RT-PCR reads and lists one entry per CDR3 protein. Seen here are over 400,000 distinct CDR3 sequences, 10% to 15% observed once, and the top ten hold about an eighth. These data come from a study of response to subunit inactivated influenza vaccine. Study results and caveats: Authors suggested seasonal influenza vaccinations each recruit few new T cells.

This CDR3 spans 13 amino acids. V was shortened by 0 bases and J by 9 bases, with 9 bases between the two germline ends. The germline gives CDR1 LGHNA, CDR2 YSLEER. Sequencing was performed on PBMCs from blood, taken more than 35 days after vaccination. This rearrangement joins TRBV4-3 to TRBJ2-1; D gene uncertain. This TCR came from a man in his forties or fifties who received an inactivated influenza vaccine. CDR3 protein: CASSQDASFEQFF. The DNA for the CDR3 is TGCGCCAGCAGCCAAGATGCGTCTTTTGAGCAGTTCTTC.